The next 15 T cell receptor beta chains were all read from a single sample in a study of OX40 agonist ivuxolimab in advanced cancers. Assay used: immunoSEQ multiplex PCR; TCRdb lists only in-frame clones, some missing. The repertoire holds some 78,000 clones, with roughly 92% as singletons. The input for sequencing was CD4+ or CD8+ T cells sorted from blood, taken in a trial of the OX40 agonist ivuxolimab. The origin of the receptors is an adult with an advanced solid tumor such as melanoma, head and neck, liver or kidney cancer.

The V call is TRBV2, the J call TRBJ1-3; no clear D gene. The germline CDR1 and CDR2 sequences are SNHLY and FYNNEI. V dropped 4 bases and J dropped 0 bases, with 10 bases sitting between them. The CDR3 has 15 amino acids. CDR3 bases: TGTGCCAGCAGTGTCTACGCCGTCTCTGGAAACACCATATATTTT. Residues: CASSVYAVSGNTIYF. Using reference TRBV2 and TRBJ1-3 for the parts outside the CDR3, the full variable domain is EPEVTQTPSHQVTQMGQEVILRCVPISNHLYFYWYRQILGQKVEFLVSFYNNEISEKSEIFDDQFSVERPDGSNFTLKIRSTKLEDSAMYFCASSVYAVSGNTIYFGEGSWLTVV.

The chain recombines TRBV7-2 with TRBJ1-3; D gene ambiguous. Germline V lookup: CDR1 SGHTA, CDR2 FQGNSA. Trimming took off 3 bases at V and 0 bases at J, with 12 bases between the two ends. CDR3 length equals 16 residues. CDR3 residues: CASSFAGGRSGNTIYF. DNA of the CDR3: TGTGCCAGCAGCTTTGCCGGCGGGCGCTCTGGAAACACCATATATTTT. Drawing the rest from reference TRBV7-2 and TRBJ1-3, the complete variable domain is GAGVSQSPSNKVTEKGKDVELRCDPISGHTALYWYRQSLGQGLEFLIYFQGNSAPDKSGLPSDRFSAERTGGSVSTLTIQRTQQEDSAVYLCASSFAGGRSGNTIYFGEGSWLTVV.

This clone showed up just a few times. This chain links TRBV30 with TRBJ2-7; 8 bases align to TRBD2. V shed 3 bases, J shed 7 bases, and the junction held 2 bases outside the gene matches. The length of the CDR3 is 11 residues. Germline CDR1 GTSNPN, CDR2 SVGIG (reference sequence). The CDR3 protein is CAWSGGEEQYF. The CDR3 bases are TGTGCCTGGAGCGGGGGGGAGGAGCAGTACTTC.

The chain links TRBV7-6 to TRBJ1-3, with D maybe TRBD1 (5 bases). CDR3 length: 16 amino acids. Germline V CDR1 and CDR2: SGHVS, FNYEAQ. The V gene lost 0 bases and the J gene lost 0 bases, with 9 bases spanning the gap. The CDR3 sequence: CASSLAGGGSGNTIYF. The CDR3 DNA reads as TGTGCCAGCAGCTTAGCAGGTGGGGGCTCTGGAAACACCATATATTTT.

The V call is TRBV6-1, the J call TRBJ1-2; D remains ambiguous. This CDR3 region has 11 residues. Germline CDR1 and CDR2: MNHNS and SASEGT. The V end lost 6 bases, the J end lost 6 bases, and 8 bases lay between the germline ends. DNA for the CDR3: TGTGCCAGCAGAGGAGGGCATGGCTACACCTTC. Translating it yields CASRGGHGYTF.

This sequence joins TRBV27 and TRBJ1-2; D gene ambiguous. CDR1 is MNHEY, CDR2 SMNVEV, per germline (reference sequence). The CDR3 is 15 residues long. V lost 4 bases and J lost 3, with 15 bases in between. The CDR3 here is CASSYRGTPYYGYTF. The CDR3 DNA reads TGTGCCAGCAGTTACCGAGGTACACCCTACTATGGCTACACCTTC.

The chain couples TRBV9 to TRBJ2-1, with TRBD2 matching over 12 bases. Germline assignment: CDR1 SGDLS and CDR2 YYNGEE. Trimming removed 4 bases from V and 5 bases from J; junction bases left unmatched: 7. CDR3 length: 16 amino acids. The CDR3 bases are TGTGCCAGCAGCCCCAGACTAGCGGGGGTTAACAATGAGCAGTTCTTC. Amino acid sequence: CASSPRLAGVNNEQFF.

The chain recombines TRBV4-1 with TRBJ1-1, with D unclear. V dropped 1 base and J dropped 1 base, with 10 bases sitting between them. CDR1 and CDR2 from the germline V gene are MGHRA and YSYEKL. The CDR3 is 15 residues long. The CDR3 sequence: CASSQGGIPNTEAFF. Here the CDR3 DNA reads TGCGCCAGCAGCCAAGGGGGAATCCCGAACACTGAAGCTTTCTTT.

This chain joins TRBV5-1 and TRBJ2-7; D may correspond to TRBD1 or TRBD2 (5 bases each). Deletions cut 4 bases from V and 5 bases from J, with 19 bases between. The CDR3 consists of 15 residues. Germline-derived CDR1 and CDR2 are SGHRS and YFSETQ. The DNA for the CDR3 is TGCGCCAGCAGCCCCCCGGGATTAGCAGGGAACGAGCAGTACTTC. Its protein product is CASSPPGLAGNEQYF.

The chain employs TRBV5-1 and TRBJ1-1; no definite D call. The CDR3 totals 13 residues. Germline loops: CDR1 SGHRS, CDR2 YFSETQ. The V and J ends lost 4 bases and 1 base respectively, with 8 bases between them. The CDR3: CASSLQENTEAFF. CDR3 DNA: TGCGCCAGCAGCCTTCAGGAGAACACTGAAGCTTTCTTT.

V usage is TRBV14 and J usage is TRBJ2-5; 10 nucleotides line up with TRBD2. Germline V gene lookup returns CDR1 SGHDN and CDR2 FVKESK. The V and J ends lost 0 bases and 3 bases, in that order; junction bases with no gene match: 13. The CDR3 spans 19 residues. CDR3 sequence: CASSQDAPWLAGVEETQYF. The DNA of the CDR3 is TGTGCCAGCAGCCAAGATGCCCCGTGGCTAGCGGGAGTGGAAGAGACCCAGTACTTC.

This sequence joins TRBV28 and TRBJ1-1; no clear D. The V end was cut by 6 bases, the J end by 0 bases, with 8 bases between. Germline V gives CDR1 MDHEN, CDR2 SYDVKM. This CDR3 has 13 residues. The CDR3 DNA is TGTGCCAGCAGCCCCCGACTGAACACTGAAGCTTTCTTT. As protein: CASSPRLNTEAFF.

Comments on this clone: In this CDR3 the conserved last residue, phenylalanine or tryptophan, is missing, so a read error is likely. Because the CDR3's place on the DNA is in doubt, the DNA is left out and the CDR3 is given as listed by TCRdb. The rearrangement joins TRBV2 to TRBJ2-7. Termini included, the CDR3 measures 11 amino acids. Germline CDR1 is SNHLY and CDR2 is FYNNEI. CDR3: CASSDPGHLGY.

The genes are TRBV6-6 and TRBJ2-7; D is undetermined. The germline V and J ends were trimmed by 0 bases and 2 bases, with 8 bases remaining between them. The CDR3 is 14 residues long. Per germline, CDR1 MNHNY and CDR2 SVGAGI (reference sequence). CDR3 amino acids: CASSYSTETYEQYF. CDR3 bases: TGTGCCAGCAGTTACTCGACGGAGACCTACGAGCAGTACTTC.

As DNA, the CDR3 is TGCGCCAGCAGCTTGGCCGGACAGGGGGGCTCCTACGAGCAGTACTTC. It codes for CASSLAGQGGSYEQYF. The chain has TRBV5-1 and TRBJ2-7; 10 bases map to TRBD1. The CDR3 spans 16 residues. Germline lookup yields CDR1 SGHRS and CDR2 YFSETQ. V was clipped by 0 bases and J by 0 bases; unmatched bases: 3.